Each of the 2 T cell receptor beta chains below was sequenced from the same sample in a study of T cells after yellow fever vaccination. TCRdb reanalysed the 5' RACE reads using MiXCR and keeps one entry per CDR3 protein. This table has around 340,000 distinct CDR3 sequences, under 15% appearing once. Specimen: CD4+ T cells sorted from PBMCs, collected 15 days after the yellow fever booster vaccination. These receptors were collected from a man aged 18 to 30 who received the YFV17D yellow fever vaccine.

This clonotype has ten or more counts. The CDR3 DNA reads TGCGCCAGCAGCCTCCAGACTAGCGGGGGGGCAGATACGCAGTATTTT. Protein: CASSLQTSGGADTQYF. The chain carries TRBV5-1 and TRBJ2-3, with 14 bases that match TRBD2. Trimming took 4 bases from V and 4 from J; bases not matched to a gene: 5. CDR3 size: 16 residues. The germline V gene encodes CDR1 SGHRS and CDR2 YFSETQ.

This clonotype was observed many times. V usage is TRBV7-2 and J usage is TRBJ1-5, with D tentatively TRBD1 (6 bases). V dropped 1 base and J dropped 7 bases, with 14 bases sitting between them. Germline V gives CDR1 SGHTA, CDR2 FQGNSA. This CDR3 has 15 amino acids. Here the CDR3 reads CASSLDRGQWQPQHF. The CDR3 region has the DNA TGTGCCAGCAGCTTAGACCGGGGGCAGTGGCAGCCCCAGCATTTT.